These 26 T cell receptor beta chains came from one sample sequenced in a study of blood T cell repertoires in COVID-19. The protocol was immunoSEQ multiplex PCR, while the TCRdb copy is restricted to in-frame clones and leaves out a portion. The sample records under 250,000 clones, 80% being singletons. The sequenced sample was peripheral blood. These receptors were obtained from a woman aged 70-85 years with acute or convalescent COVID-19.

V and J are TRBV7-8 and TRBJ2-5; a weak D match, TRBD1 (5 bases). Germline V gene lookup returns CDR1 SGHVS and CDR2 FQNEAQ. Trimming pared 5 bases from V and 5 bases from J, leaving 15 bases between. This CDR3 comprises 14 residues. In DNA, the CDR3 is TGTGCCAGCAGCCCCTCTAGGGGTTGGGAGACCCAGTACTTC. Its translation: CASSPSRGWETQYF.

V is TRBV2 and J is TRBJ2-7; tentative D call: TRBD1 (5 bases). V was shortened by 5 bases and J by 3 bases, with 11 bases between the two germline ends. In germline, CDR1 is SNHLY, CDR2 FYNNEI. CDR3 size: 13 residues. CDR3 sequence reads: CASSLRVGYEQYF. CDR3 coding DNA: TGTGCCAGCAGTCTCAGGGTAGGCTACGAGCAGTACTTC.

J is TRBJ2-7 and V is TRBV6-5, with a possible D match to TRBD1 (5 bases). CDR1 is MNHEY, CDR2 SVGAGI, per germline. The CDR3 is 12 residues long. The V end lost 8 bases, the J end lost 4 bases, and 12 bases lay between the germline ends. The CDR3 here is CASLRASYEQYV. CDR3 nucleotides: TGTGCCAGCCTCAGGGCGAGTTACGAGCAGTACGTC.

The rearrangement uses TRBV4-3 and TRBJ2-1; weak D call: TRBD1 (6 bases). Trimming pared 4 bases from V and 6 bases from J, leaving 16 bases between. The CDR3 consists of 15 residues. Germline CDR1 LGHNA, CDR2 YSLEER. This chain's CDR3 is CASSLNRVITNEQFF. CDR3 DNA: TGCGCCAGCAGCCTAAACAGGGTAATTACCAATGAGCAGTTCTTC.

The chain recombines TRBV2 with TRBJ1-2; no clear D gene. Germline-derived CDR1 and CDR2 are SNHLY and FYNNEI. CDR3 length equals 15 residues. Deletions cut 6 bases from V and 4 bases from J, with 18 bases between. The DNA of the CDR3 is TGTGCCAGCAGCGCAGGTCAAAACCCGATCTATGGCTACACCTTC. Its translation: CASSAGQNPIYGYTF.

The rearrangement joins TRBV7-2 to TRBJ2-7, with TRBD1 identical over 8 bases. V shed 1 base, J shed 0 bases, and the junction held 8 bases outside the gene matches. From germline, CDR1 is SGHTA and CDR2 FQGNSA. The CDR3 length is 17 residues. CDR3: CASSLGGWDRFSYEQYF. The CDR3 nucleotides read TGTGCCAGCAGCTTAGGGGGGTGGGACAGGTTCTCCTACGAGCAGTACTTC.

V gene TRBV19 combines with J gene TRBJ2-3; 8 bases are shared with TRBD2. V dropped 5 bases and J dropped 2; count of bases not matched to a gene: 3. Germline V gene sequence: CDR1 LNHDA, CDR2 SQIVND (reference sequence). This CDR3 comprises 14 residues. The CDR3 loop reads CASSVSGDTDTQYF. CDR3 DNA sequence: TGTGCCAGTAGTGTTAGCGGGGACACAGATACGCAGTATTTT.

This clone appeared a single time. The chain combines TRBV19 with TRBJ2-2; weak D call: TRBD1 (6 bases). The CDR3 sequence is 14 residues long. The germline CDR1 and CDR2 sequences are LNHDA and SQIVND (reference sequence). V dropped 6 bases and J dropped 6 bases, with 14 bases sitting between them. The CDR3 spells CASRNYRDPGELFF. Written as DNA, the CDR3 is TGTGCCAGTAGGAACTACAGGGACCCCGGGGAGCTGTTTTTT. The variable domain in full, completed from reference TRBV19 and TRBJ2-2, reads DGGITQSPKYLFRKEGQNVTLSCEQNLNHDAMYWYRQDPGQGLRLIYYSQIVNDFQKGDIAEGYSVSREKKESFPLTVTSAQKNPTAFYLCASRNYRDPGELFFGEGSRLTVL.

V usage is TRBV12-5 and J usage is TRBJ1-2, with D uncertain. V was pared by 2 bases and J by 4 bases, with 17 bases between. The CDR3 totals 16 residues. Germline CDR1 LGHNT, CDR2 FRNRAP. The CDR3 here is CASGLSGRRSGYGYTF. The CDR3 coding sequence is TGTGCTAGTGGTTTGTCCGGCAGGAGGTCCGGCTATGGCTACACCTTC.

The chain joins TRBV7-9 to TRBJ2-1, with D tentatively TRBD2 (6 bases). From germline, CDR1 is SEHNR and CDR2 FQNEAQ (reference sequence). Deletions cut 8 bases from V and 13 bases from J, with 15 bases between. CDR3 length: 11 residues. CDR3 bases: TGTGCCAGCGTGTCCGGGACTGTACAGTTCTTC. This gives the protein CASVSGTVQFF.

This sequence joins TRBV5-6 and TRBJ2-5; D not certain. V gave up 6 bases and J gave up 4 bases, with 16 bases separating them. The germline V gene has CDR1 SGHDT and CDR2 YYEEEE. This CDR3 has 14 residues. CDR3 amino acids: CASNRQEYGETQYF. The CDR3 region has the DNA TGTGCCAGCAACCGGCAGGAATATGGAGAGACCCAGTACTTC.

The chain combines TRBV29-1 with TRBJ1-2; D is undetermined. Trimming took 6 bases from V and 4 from J, leaving 18 bases between them. This CDR3 contains 14 residues. The germline V gene has CDR1 SQVTM and CDR2 ANQGSEA. The CDR3 loop is CSVDGGREGYGYTF. The CDR3 nucleotides read TGCAGCGTCGACGGAGGGCGTGAGGGCTATGGCTACACCTTC.

This chain links TRBV6-5 with TRBJ1-1, with D possibly TRBD1 on 5 matching bases. The V end was cut by 6 bases, the J end by 4 bases, with 15 bases between. There are 14 residues in the CDR3. Germline V lookup: CDR1 MNHEY, CDR2 SVGAGI. The CDR3 protein is CASRLFGGITEAFF. CDR3 DNA sequence: TGTGCCAGCAGGTTATTTGGGGGGATCACTGAAGCTTTCTTT.

This clone has a single count. The chain combines TRBV4-1 with TRBJ2-5, with 11 positions matching TRBD2. The CDR3 sequence is 16 residues long. J gave up 5 bases and V 1 base, and 6 bases lay outside the gene matches. Germline V lookup: CDR1 MGHRA, CDR2 YSYEKL. CDR3 residues: CASSQGTSGGLETQYF. The CDR3 DNA reads as TGCGCCAGCAGCCAAGGAACTAGCGGGGGATTGGAGACCCAGTACTTC.

V and J are TRBV7-6 and TRBJ2-1; 8 bases map to TRBD2. Germline V gene data show CDR1 as SGHVS and CDR2 as FNYEAQ. CDR3 length: 16 residues. With 1 base clipped from V and 4 bases from J, the junction kept 6 bases outside the gene matches. The DNA for the CDR3 is TGTGCCAGCAGCTTAGTCCGAGCGGGGGATTACAATGAGCAGTTCTTC. Translated: CASSLVRAGDYNEQFF. The full variable domain, rest sourced from reference TRBV7-6 and TRBJ2-1, is GAGVSQSPRYKVTKRGQDVALRCDPISGHVSLYWYRQALGQGPEFLTYFNYEAQQDKSGLPNDRFSAERPEGSISTLTIQRTEQRDSAMYRCASSLVRAGDYNEQFFGPGTRLTVL.

The CDR3 DNA sequence: TGTGCCAGCAGTCGGGGGGGCTCCTATAATTCACCCCTCCACTTT. This encodes CASSRGGSYNSPLHF. The chain recombines TRBV28 with TRBJ1-6; D may be TRBD1 (5 bases). The germline CDR1 and CDR2 sequences are MDHEN and SYDVKM. The CDR3 extends over 15 amino acids. Trimming took off 5 bases at V and 0 bases at J, with 8 bases between the two ends.

The chain couples TRBV6-5 to TRBJ2-4, with D uncertain. Deletions cut 0 bases from V and 9 bases from J, with 9 bases between. Germline V gene lookup returns CDR1 MNHEY and CDR2 SVGAGI. The CDR3 is made up of 13 amino acids. The CDR3 is CASSYSVSGIQYF. The CDR3 nucleotides are TGTGCCAGCAGTTACTCGGTGTCCGGCATTCAGTACTTC.

Comment on this clone: Additional DNA sequences in this sample encode the identical CDR3. The chain couples TRBV2 to TRBJ1-1; 7 bases line up with TRBD1. In germline, CDR1 is SNHLY, CDR2 FYNNEI. The CDR3 is 13 amino acids. With 8 bases clipped from V and 1 base from J, the junction kept 4 bases outside the gene matches. In DNA form, the CDR3 reads TGTGCCAGCCGGGGACAGCAGAACACTGAAGCTTTCTTT. Its protein product is CASRGQQNTEAFF.

This clone was observed a single time. The V and J genes are TRBV3-1 (or the pseudogene TRBV3-2) and TRBJ2-1, with TRBD2 matching over 12 bases. The CDR3 contains 14 residues. The V and J ends lost 8 bases and 7 bases, in that order; junction bases with no gene match: 6. Germline CDR1 and CDR2: LGHDT and YNNKEL (reference sequence). The CDR3, as DNA: TGTGCCAGCCGAAGGACTAGCGGGGAAAATGAGCAGTTCTTC. Protein product: CASRRTSGENEQFF.

The chain uses TRBV6-5 and TRBJ2-5; D not certain. CDR1 is MNHEY, CDR2 SVGAGI, per germline. The CDR3 runs 13 residues. Trimming pared 5 bases from V and 0 bases from J, leaving 7 bases between. The CDR3 region is CASSSTDQETQYF. The CDR3 bases are TGTGCCAGCAGTAGCACAGACCAAGAGACCCAGTACTTC.

The J gene is TRBJ2-7, the V gene TRBV7-8; D is unresolved. V gave up 1 base and J gave up 5 bases, with 9 bases separating them. This CDR3 is 13 amino acids long. Germline V CDR1 and CDR2: SGHVS, FQNEAQ. The CDR3 reads CASSLELLNEQYV. The CDR3 coding sequence is TGTGCCAGCAGCTTAGAGCTGCTTAACGAGCAGTACGTC.

V gene TRBV20-1 combines with J gene TRBJ1-1, with D uncertain. V dropped 3 bases and J dropped 6 bases, with 11 bases sitting between them. The CDR3 contains 12 residues. In germline, CDR1 is DFQATT, CDR2 SNEGSKA (reference sequence). The CDR3 reads CSASYRRAEAFF. Here the CDR3 DNA reads TGCAGTGCTAGTTACCGGAGGGCTGAAGCTTTCTTT.

The chain is built from TRBV3-1 (or the pseudogene TRBV3-2) and TRBJ2-3, with 8 bases matching TRBD1. V lost 1 base to trimming and J lost 5 bases; unmatched junction nucleotides: 5. The CDR3 is made up of 15 amino acids. Germline-derived CDR1 and CDR2 are LGHDT and YNNKEL (reference sequence). The chain's CDR3 is CASSQVTGAQDTQYF. The DNA for the CDR3 is TGTGCCAGCAGCCAAGTGACAGGGGCACAAGATACGCAGTATTTT.

The chain links TRBV6-5 to TRBJ1-6; TRBD1 might be the D (5 bases). The germline V and J ends were trimmed by 6 bases and 10 bases, with 19 bases remaining between them. The CDR3 is made up of 15 amino acids. CDR1 is MNHEY, CDR2 SVGAGI, per germline. CDR3 sequence: CASRADPTNRSPLHF. As DNA, the CDR3 is TGTGCCAGCAGGGCCGACCCAACCAACAGGTCACCCCTCCACTTT.

This chain links TRBV7-2 with TRBJ2-5, with D possibly matching TRBD1 (8 bases). V was pared by 4 bases and J by 7 bases, with 22 bases between. The CDR3 extends over 16 amino acids. Germline V gives CDR1 SGHTA, CDR2 FQGNSA. CDR3 amino acids: CASSSGQGGGLGTQYF. In DNA, the CDR3 is TGTGCCAGCAGCTCCGGACAGGGAGGGGGCTTGGGGACCCAGTACTTC.

This clone was detected once. This chain connects TRBV10-3 to TRBJ2-1, with 10 bases matching TRBD2. V was clipped by 7 bases and J by 7 bases; unmatched bases: 4. Germline V gene data show CDR1 as ENHRY and CDR2 as SYGVKD. This CDR3 is built from 13 residues. CDR3 nucleotide sequence: TGTGCCATCAAGCGGGGGGGTTGGAATGAGCAGTTCTTC. This gives the protein CAIKRGGWNEQFF.